This TCR beta chain was sequenced in a study of PD-1 blockade in classical Hodgkin lymphoma. Study in general: Every 2 weeks, patients got 3 mg/kg intravenous nivolumab. Study-wide points: Complete responders' diversity at baseline resembled that of newly diagnosed patients. According to reports, newly diagnosed patients had lower baseline TCR diversity than healthy donors, and relapsed/refractory patients had lower baseline TCR diversity still.

As regards this clone: Its antigen is unknown.

Each patient's relapse followed autologous stem cell transplantation, and brentuximab vedotin exposure varied. Each best response was a complete response, a partial response or progressive disease. Sequenced by immunoSEQ multiplex PCR; TCRdb stores in-frame clones only, minus some. The table lists over 80,000 clones, roughly 89% of them singletons. V was clipped by 7 bases and J by 0 bases, with 10 bases between them. Germline V lookup: CDR1 LNHDA, CDR2 SQIVND (reference sequence). The CDR3 contains 14 residues. The V gene is TRBV19, the J gene TRBJ2-1; D may be TRBD2 (5 bases). The specimen was peripheral blood mononuclear cells (PBMCs), collected at baseline. The clonotype comes from a human donor with classical Hodgkin lymphoma. The CDR3 region is CASMQRSSYNEQFF. The CDR3 DNA reads as TGTGCCAGTATGCAGCGGAGCTCCTACAATGAGCAGTTCTTC.